The next 6 T cell receptor beta chains were all read from a single sample in a study of lymphopenia after photon versus proton radiotherapy (dated by TCRdb to the late 2010s). The library was built by means of the immunoSEQ multiplex PCR assay. The table was pulled from immuneACCESS by TCRdb, which kept in-frame rearrangements only. Such tables lose some clones; where checked, under half of the loss comes from unresolved V genes, and the rest has no known cause. The sample has tens of thousands of clones on record, around 89% of them singletons. Roughly 10% of the sample comes from the top ten. Sequencing was performed on peripheral blood, taken from a patient treated with proton-based radiotherapy. The receptors were sampled from a man of 80 years or more with esophageal cancer.

J is TRBJ2-5 and V is TRBV6-6; maybe TRBD2 (6 bases). The germline V gene has CDR1 MNHNY and CDR2 SVGAGI (reference sequence). This CDR3 has 13 residues. Trimming cost V 4 bases and J 8 bases, with 14 bases left between them. The CDR3 spells CASSSSGGTTQYF. In DNA, the CDR3 is TGTGCCAGCAGTTCTTCTGGCGGGACTACCCAGTACTTC.

The table lists this clone with a count of one. This sequence joins TRBV4-1 and TRBJ2-5, with D uncertain. Per germline, CDR1 MGHRA and CDR2 YSYEKL. Trimming shortened V by 6 bases and J by 5 bases, and 16 bases separated the two germline ends. The CDR3 totals 14 residues. As DNA, the CDR3 is TGCGCCAGCAGGCTAAGTGCTGGTGTGGAGACCCAGTACTTC. It specifies CASRLSAGVETQYF.

The chain combines TRBV18 with TRBJ2-3; the D call may be TRBD1 or TRBD2 (5 bases each). The germline V gene has CDR1 KGHSH and CDR2 LQKENI. CDR3 length equals 15 residues. V lost 5 bases and J lost 1, with 13 bases in between. CDR3 bases: TGTGCCAGCTCAGCAGCAGGGACGCGCACAGATACGCAGTATTTT. It specifies CASSAAGTRTDTQYF.

The genes are TRBV5-1 and TRBJ2-5; 8 positions agree with TRBD1. Germline trimming cut 2 bases from V and 5 bases from J; bases unmatched to any gene: 14. The germline V gene has CDR1 SGHRS and CDR2 YFSETQ. CDR3 length: 17 residues. This CDR3 reads CASSFSLRTGIGETQYF. The DNA for the CDR3 is TGCGCCAGCAGCTTCTCTCTTAGGACAGGGATAGGCGAGACCCAGTACTTC. The full variable domain, completed using reference TRBV5-1 and TRBJ2-5, is KAGVTQTPRYLIKTRGQQVTLSCSPISGHRSVSWYQQTPGQGLQFLFEYFSETQRNKGNFPGRFSGRQFSNSRSEMNVSTLELGDSALYLCASSFSLRTGIGETQYFGPGTRLLVL.

V usage is TRBV7-2 and J usage is TRBJ2-6; D not resolved. V was pared by 5 bases and J by 5 bases, with 22 bases between. CDR3 length: 18 amino acids. The germline gives CDR1 SGHTA, CDR2 FQGNSA. The CDR3 loop reads CASSGGMRRQSRANVLTF. DNA for the CDR3: TGTGCCAGCAGCGGCGGTATGAGACGACAAAGTCGGGCCAACGTCCTGACTTTC.

V is TRBV9 and J is TRBJ2-3; 9 bases match TRBD2. Germline V gene sequence: CDR1 SGDLS, CDR2 YYNGEE. V was pared by 3 bases and J by 2 bases, with 4 bases of the junction left unmatched. CDR3 size: 15 residues. The CDR3 region is CASSDLAGITDTQYF. CDR3 nucleotides: TGTGCCAGCAGCGACCTAGCGGGAATCACAGATACGCAGTATTTT.